This T cell receptor beta chain was retrieved from a study of T cells in Graves' hyperthyroidism and ophthalmopathy (dated by TCRdb to the late 2010s). Concerning the study at large: Peripheral blood samples were taken at the time of initial diagnosis, prior to any treatment. In over five Graves' hyperthyroidism patients, the study also compared T-cell repertoires from thyroid tissue with T-cell repertoires from blood. To identify distinguishing TCR V-J signatures, a discovery cohort of around 100 patients was used, comprising some 43 with Graves' ophthalmopathy and approximately 58 with stable Graves' hyperthyroidism. Following sampling, methimazole starting at 30 mg daily was given to hyperthyroidism patients, and high-dose intravenous methylprednisolone was given to ophthalmopathy patients. The roughly 94 discovery patients were randomly divided into training and test sets at a 7:3 ratio. Prospective prediction of ophthalmopathy was tested in an independent validation cohort of fewer than 20 hyperthyroidism patients and 17 patients who later progressed to ophthalmopathy. The paper reports TCR Vbeta CDR3 sequencing of over 130 peripheral blood samples: approximately 41 ophthalmopathy, 75 to 80 hyperthyroidism and approximately 17 progressor patients.

Beyond this particular receptor, the publication reports: During validation, the model predicted progression to ophthalmopathy a median of about 5.9 months ahead of onset, with more than 55% sensitivity and more than 72% specificity. Sample size was not statistically predetermined, and blinding of investigators to group allocation was not performed. In cross-validation, a model built on a 13 V-J signature told ophthalmopathy apart from stable hyperthyroidism with over 85% sensitivity and about 81% specificity, and in testing the same model reached 80%/75%. Most expanded thyroid clonotypes (frequency above 0.001) were also detected in blood, suggesting blood repertoires may reflect thyroid immune responses.

Hyperthyroidism patients were newly diagnosed, with disease duration under 2 months, and aged 18 to 65 years. Any patient with an uncontrolled infection, another autoimmune disease, pregnancy or lactation was excluded. Diagnoses were established on the basis of clinical symptoms, serum thyroxine and TRAb, thyroid ultrasound, and orbital computed tomography. Blood from progressor patients was drawn when they were first diagnosed with hyperthyroidism, before any ophthalmopathy symptoms appeared. Ficoll-Paque density gradient centrifugation was used to isolate PBMCs from around 10 ml of fresh peripheral blood. Progressor patients were initially diagnosed with Graves' hyperthyroidism and developed ophthalmopathy during follow-up. Trizol reagent was used to extract total RNA, and RNA quality was then checked on an Agilent 2100 Bioanalyzer. This clonotype was seen repeatedly, ten times or more. The antigen it recognizes is unknown. The record has no base qualities; no much larger clone is one base away.

V and J are truncated by 7 bases and 2 bases respectively, leaving an intervening sequence of 10 bases. Reading the germline V gene gives CDR1 SGHDT and CDR2 YYEEEE. Including cysteine and phenylalanine, the CDR3 has 12 amino acids. Of all the DNA, just the CDR3 is kept, 36 bases in frame from base 1. The TCR beta CDR3 regions were amplified from the RNA transcripts. The TCR CDR3 was subjected to a first round of RT-PCR using the HTBI primer set and the Qiagen OneStep RT-PCR kit. A second multiplex PCR round built the libraries, followed by size selection and purification. The libraries were sequenced on an Illumina HiSeq2000 using paired-end 100 bp reads. The study's processing was this. Raw data were processed with SOAPnuke, discarding reads with adapters, uncalled bases, mean Phred below 15, or no exact constant-primer or identifier match. COPE v1.2.5 was used to merge the high-quality paired reads, and each unique nucleotide sequence was defined as a clonotype. MiTCR v1.1 was used to align the clonotypes against IMGT TRBV, TRBD and TRBJ reference segments. The analysis included only V-J combinations with a frequency above 0.0001, which together covered approximately 99% of the repertoires. A TCS score was defined as the ratio of F50 (clonal expansion) to E x V (chaos), with BLOSUM62-based TCRdist applied between CDR3 peptides within each V-J. Welch's t-statistics and random forest reduced 450 to 600 V-J features to roughly 13, which were used in a naive Bayes classifier (R e1071). In-frame beta chains were kept once TCRdb had trimmed the public reads at Q25 with fastp and called clones with MiXCR. Each CDR3 protein appears once, grouped with its most common genes and DNA. What appears here as the V and J calls and clone size reflects TCRdb's work, not the paper's. The sample records about 360,000 distinct CDR3 sequences, less than 20% of which are singletons. The ten most abundant clones make up 28% of the sample.

This clonotype was obtained from a woman under 30 with Graves' hyperthyroidism that later progressed to Graves' ophthalmopathy. This chain is built from TRBV5-6 and TRBJ2-7; D gene: possibly TRBD2, on 6 matching bases. Sequenced sample: blood. The DNA reads as follows: TGTGCCAGCTCGGAGGGCACCTACGAGCAGTACTTC. This sequence encodes CASSEGTYEQYF.